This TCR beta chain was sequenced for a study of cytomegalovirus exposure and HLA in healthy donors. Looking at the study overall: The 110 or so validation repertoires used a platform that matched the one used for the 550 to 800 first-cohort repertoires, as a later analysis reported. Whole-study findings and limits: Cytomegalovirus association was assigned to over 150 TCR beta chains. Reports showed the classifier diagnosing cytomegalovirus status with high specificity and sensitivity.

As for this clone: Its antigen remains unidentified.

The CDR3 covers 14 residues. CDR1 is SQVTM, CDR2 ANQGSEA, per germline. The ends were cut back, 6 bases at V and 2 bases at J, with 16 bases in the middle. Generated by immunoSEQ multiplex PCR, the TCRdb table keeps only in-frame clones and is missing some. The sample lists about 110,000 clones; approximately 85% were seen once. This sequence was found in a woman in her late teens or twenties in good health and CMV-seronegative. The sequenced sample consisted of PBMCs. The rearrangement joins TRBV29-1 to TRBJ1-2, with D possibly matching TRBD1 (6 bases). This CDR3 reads CSVDTRTGNYGYTF. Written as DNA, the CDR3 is TGCAGCGTGGATACCCGAACAGGGAACTATGGCTACACCTTC.